A few counts support the clone carrying this T cell receptor (beta chain). Its antigen is still unknown. This specimen comes from a study of cytomegalovirus exposure and HLA in healthy donors. Findings and caveats of the study: Presence/absence results assume similar sequencing depth per donor, which may not hold. Later analysis indicated greater clonal expansion among HLA-associated TCR beta chains than among equally common other chains. DRB1 showed the most TCR associations and HLA-C the fewest in a later analysis, as rates varied by HLA locus.

Trimming shortened V by 4 bases and J by 3 bases, and 12 bases separated the two germline ends. The length of the CDR3 is 14 residues. CDR1 is MGHRA and CDR2 is YSYEKL in the germline V gene. Researchers ran the PCR with 60 Vbeta and 13 Jbeta primers. Data came from immunoSEQ multiplex PCR; TCRdb stores just in-frame clones and leaves some out. The top ten hold 5% to 8.5% of the sample, which has around 150,000 clones, less than 80% seen once. This sequence joins TRBV4-1 and TRBJ1-1; the D is unclear. This clonotype originated in a man in his forties in good health and CMV-seropositive. The specimen sequenced was PBMCs. The CDR3 is CASSPSWRDTEAFF. DNA for the CDR3: TGCGCCAGCAGCCCCTCCTGGAGGGACACTGAAGCTTTCTTT.